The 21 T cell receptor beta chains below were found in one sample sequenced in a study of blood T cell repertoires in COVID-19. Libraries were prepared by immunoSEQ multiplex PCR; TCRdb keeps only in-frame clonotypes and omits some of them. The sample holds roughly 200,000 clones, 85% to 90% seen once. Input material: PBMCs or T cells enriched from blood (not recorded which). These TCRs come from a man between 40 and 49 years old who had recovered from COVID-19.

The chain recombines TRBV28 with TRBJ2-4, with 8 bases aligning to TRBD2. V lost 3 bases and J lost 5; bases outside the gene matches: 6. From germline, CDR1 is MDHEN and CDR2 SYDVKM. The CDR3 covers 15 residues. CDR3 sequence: CASSFSGELQNIQYF. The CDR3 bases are TGTGCCAGCAGTTTTAGCGGGGAACTCCAAAACATTCAGTACTTC.

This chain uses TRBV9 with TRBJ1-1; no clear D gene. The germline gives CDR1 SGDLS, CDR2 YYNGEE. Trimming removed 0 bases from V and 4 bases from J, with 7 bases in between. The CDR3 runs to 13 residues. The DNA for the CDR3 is TGTGCCAGCAGCGTAGAGATCAGCACTGAAGCTTTCTTT. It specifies CASSVEISTEAFF.

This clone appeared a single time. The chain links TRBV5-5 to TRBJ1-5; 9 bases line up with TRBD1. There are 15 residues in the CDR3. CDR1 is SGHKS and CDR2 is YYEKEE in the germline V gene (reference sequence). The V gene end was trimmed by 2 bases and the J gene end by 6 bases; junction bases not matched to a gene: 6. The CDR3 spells CASSLTGGAFQPQHF. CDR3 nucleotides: TGTGCCAGCAGCTTAACAGGGGGCGCATTTCAGCCCCAGCATTTT. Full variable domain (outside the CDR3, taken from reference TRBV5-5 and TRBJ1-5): DAGVTQSPTHLIKTRGQQVTLRCSPISGHKSVSWYQQVLGQGPQFIFQYYEKEERGRGNFPDRFSARQFPNYSSELNVNALLLGDSALYLCASSLTGGAFQPQHFGDGTRLSIL.

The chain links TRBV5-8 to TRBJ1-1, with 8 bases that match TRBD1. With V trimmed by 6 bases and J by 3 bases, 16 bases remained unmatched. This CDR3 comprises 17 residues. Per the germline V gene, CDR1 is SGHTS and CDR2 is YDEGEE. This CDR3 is CASNQPGQGRSYTEAFF. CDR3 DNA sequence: TGTGCCAGCAACCAACCCGGACAGGGAAGGTCGTACACTGAAGCTTTCTTT.

The CDR3 coding sequence is TGCGCCAGCAGCTTGACCACCGGACAGGGGCGTCGTGAGCAGTTCTTC. Translation: CASSLTTGQGRREQFF. This chain joins TRBV5-1 and TRBJ2-1; TRBD1 matches 9 bases. CDR3 length: 16 amino acids. The V and J ends lost 1 base and 9 bases, in that order; junction bases with no gene match: 11. CDR1 is SGHRS, CDR2 YFSETQ, per germline.

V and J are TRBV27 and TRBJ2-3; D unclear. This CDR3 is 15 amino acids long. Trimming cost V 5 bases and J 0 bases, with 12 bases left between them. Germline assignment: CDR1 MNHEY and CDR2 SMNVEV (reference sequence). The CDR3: CASSPLDPSTDTQYF. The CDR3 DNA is TGTGCCAGCAGTCCGCTAGACCCTAGCACAGATACGCAGTATTTT.

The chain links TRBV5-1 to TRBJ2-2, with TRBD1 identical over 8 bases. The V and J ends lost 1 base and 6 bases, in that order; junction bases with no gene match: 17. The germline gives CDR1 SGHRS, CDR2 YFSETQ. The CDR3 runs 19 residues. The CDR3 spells CASSLSGGNAPTSPGELFF. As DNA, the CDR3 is TGCGCCAGCAGCTTGTCAGGGGGCAATGCCCCTACTAGTCCCGGGGAGCTGTTTTTT.

Written as DNA, the CDR3 is TGTGCCAGCAGCCTCCCTACAGCGAACACCGGGGAGCTGTTTTTT. This encodes CASSLPTANTGELFF. This sequence joins TRBV3-1 (or the pseudogene TRBV3-2) and TRBJ2-2; no clear D gene. Trimming pared 4 bases from V and 0 bases from J, leaving 9 bases between. The CDR3 runs to 15 residues. Germline-derived CDR1 and CDR2 are LGHDT and YNNKEL (reference sequence).

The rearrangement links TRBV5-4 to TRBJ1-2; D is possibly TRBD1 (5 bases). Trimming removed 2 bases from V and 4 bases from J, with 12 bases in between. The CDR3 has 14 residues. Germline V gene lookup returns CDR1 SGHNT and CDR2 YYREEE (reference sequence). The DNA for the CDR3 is TGTGCCAGCAGCTTCCTCGGGGGTCTCTATGGCTACACCTTC. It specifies CASSFLGGLYGYTF. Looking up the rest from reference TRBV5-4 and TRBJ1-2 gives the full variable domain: ETGVTQSPTHLIKTRGQQVTLRCSSQSGHNTVSWYQQALGQGPQFIFQYYREEENGRGNFPPRFSGLQFPNYSSELNVNALELDDSALYLCASSFLGGLYGYTFGSGTRLTVV.

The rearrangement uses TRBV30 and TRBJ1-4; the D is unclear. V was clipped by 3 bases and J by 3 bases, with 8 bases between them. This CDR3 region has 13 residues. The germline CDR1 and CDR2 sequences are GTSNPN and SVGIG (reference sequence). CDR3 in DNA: TGTGCCTGGAGGGGCTGGGCTAATGAAAAACTGTTTTTT. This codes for CAWRGWANEKLFF. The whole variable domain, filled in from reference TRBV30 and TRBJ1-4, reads SQTIHQWPATLVQPVGSPLSLECTVEGTSNPNLYWYRQAAGRGLQLLFYSVGIGQISSEVPQNLSASRPQDRQFILSSKKLLLSDSGFYLCAWRGWANEKLFFGSGTQLSVL.

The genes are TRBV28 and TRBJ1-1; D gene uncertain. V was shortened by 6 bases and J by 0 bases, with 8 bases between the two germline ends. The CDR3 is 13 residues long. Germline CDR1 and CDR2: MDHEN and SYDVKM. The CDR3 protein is CASSSYMNTEAFF. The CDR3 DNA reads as TGTGCCAGCAGCTCTTATATGAACACTGAAGCTTTCTTT.

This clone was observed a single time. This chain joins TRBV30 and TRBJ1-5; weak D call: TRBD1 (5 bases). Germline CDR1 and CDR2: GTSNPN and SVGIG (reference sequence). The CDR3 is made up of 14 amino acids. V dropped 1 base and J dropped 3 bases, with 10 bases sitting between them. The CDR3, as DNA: TGTGCCTGGAGTGGGATGGGGCCCAATCAGCCCCAGCATTTT. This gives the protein CAWSGMGPNQPQHF.

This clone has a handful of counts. CDR3 in amino acids: CASKMARGWATEAFF. The CDR3 coding sequence is TGTGCCAGTAAAATGGCCAGGGGTTGGGCCACTGAAGCTTTCTTT. The rearrangement uses TRBV19 and TRBJ1-1; D is perhaps TRBD1 (6 bases). This CDR3 comprises 15 residues. The germline V gene encodes CDR1 LNHDA and CDR2 SQIVND (reference sequence). V was pared by 7 bases and J by 4 bases, with 19 bases between.

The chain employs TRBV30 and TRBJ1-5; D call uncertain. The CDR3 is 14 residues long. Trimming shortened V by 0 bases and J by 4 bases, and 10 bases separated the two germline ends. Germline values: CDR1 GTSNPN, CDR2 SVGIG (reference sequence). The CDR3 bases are TGTGCCTGGAGTGTAAAACTCGGGAATCAGCCCCAGCATTTT. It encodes CAWSVKLGNQPQHF.

CDR3 DNA sequence: TGTGCCAGCAGCGCTCAGGTCCCCCCAAAAGGCTACACCTTC. Protein: CASSAQVPPKGYTF. The chain combines TRBV9 with TRBJ1-2; D is unresolved. Trimming removed 3 bases at V and 8 bases at J, with 17 bases between. The germline CDR1 and CDR2 sequences are SGDLS and YYNGEE. CDR3 length equals 14 residues.

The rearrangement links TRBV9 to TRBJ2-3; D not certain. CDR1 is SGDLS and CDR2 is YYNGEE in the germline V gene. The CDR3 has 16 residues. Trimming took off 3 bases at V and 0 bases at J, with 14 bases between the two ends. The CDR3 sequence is CASSARLGLSTDTQYF. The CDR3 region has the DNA TGTGCCAGCAGCGCCAGATTGGGCCTTAGCACAGATACGCAGTATTTT.

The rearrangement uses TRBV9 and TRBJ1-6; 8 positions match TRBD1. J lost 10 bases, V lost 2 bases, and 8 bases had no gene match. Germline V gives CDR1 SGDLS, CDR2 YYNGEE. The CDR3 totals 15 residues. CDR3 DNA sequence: TGTGCCAGCAGCGTGACAGGGGAGGTAATGTCACCCCTCCACTTT. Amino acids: CASSVTGEVMSPLHF.

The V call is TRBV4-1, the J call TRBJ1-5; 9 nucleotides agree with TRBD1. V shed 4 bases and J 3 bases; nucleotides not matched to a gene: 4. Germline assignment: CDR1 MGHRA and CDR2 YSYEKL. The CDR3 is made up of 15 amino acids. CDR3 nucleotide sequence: TGCGCCAGCAGCCCGGGACAGGGATACAATCAGCCCCAGCATTTT. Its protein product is CASSPGQGYNQPQHF.

Here the CDR3 reads CASSLRGGLNYGYTF. For the CDR3, the DNA is TGTGCCAGCAGCTTACGCGGGGGCCTGAACTATGGCTACACCTTC. The rearrangement uses TRBV7-8 and TRBJ1-2; D is perhaps TRBD1 (6 bases). Germline V gene lookup returns CDR1 SGHVS and CDR2 FQNEAQ. Trimming pared 2 bases from V and 2 bases from J, leaving 12 bases between. The CDR3 sequence is 15 residues long.

CDR3 region: CASSRGGSYEQYF. Here the CDR3 DNA reads TGTGCCAGCAGTCGCGGAGGCTCCTACGAGCAGTACTTC. V usage is TRBV6-5 and J usage is TRBJ2-7, with D maybe TRBD2 (5 bases). V was clipped by 5 bases and J by 0 bases, with 8 bases between them. This CDR3 comprises 13 residues. CDR1 is MNHEY and CDR2 is SVGAGI in the germline V gene.

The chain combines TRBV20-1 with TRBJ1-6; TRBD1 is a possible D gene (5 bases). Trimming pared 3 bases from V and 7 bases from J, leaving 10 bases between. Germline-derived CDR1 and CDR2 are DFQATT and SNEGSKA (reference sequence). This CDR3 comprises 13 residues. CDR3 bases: TGCAGTGCTAGTAACAGGCTAAATTCACCCCTCCACTTT. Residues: CSASNRLNSPLHF.